This TCR beta chain was sequenced during a study of cytomegalovirus exposure and HLA in healthy donors. Study-wide background: The use of the same platform for the 130 or so validation repertoires and the 600 to 700 first-cohort repertoires was reported by a later analysis.

Clones were sequenced by immunoSEQ multiplex PCR, and TCRdb holds only the in-frame ones, with some missing. The sample carries 250,000 to 400,000 clones, roughly 90% recorded once. Study-level findings and limits: Specificity for CMV antigens was confirmed in vitro for a few of the CMV-associated chains.

There are 16 residues in the CDR3. Germline CDR1 MNHNS, CDR2 SASEGT. Trimming cost V 2 bases and J 6 bases, with 19 bases left between them. In regard to this clone: The antigen is unknown.

J is TRBJ1-2 and V is TRBV6-1; no clear D. Sequenced: PBMCs. This TCR derives from a woman aged 30 to 39 in good health and CMV-seropositive. CDR3 loop: CASSERVGPLPDGYTF. CDR3 DNA sequence: TGTGCCAGCAGTGAAAGGGTAGGGCCCCTCCCCGATGGCTACACCTTC.